Listed below are T cell receptor beta chains from one sample, sequenced in a study of T cells after yellow fever vaccination. TCRdb used MiXCR to reprocess the 5' RACE reads, holding one entry per CDR3 protein. The sample records 250,000 to 350,000 distinct CDR3 sequences, 3.5% to 4.5% being singletons. The sequencing here drew on PBMCs, taken 15 days after the yellow fever booster vaccination. The source of these receptors is a man younger than 35 who received the YFV17D yellow fever vaccine. CDR3s include the opening cysteine and the closing phenylalanine or tryptophan. Each record gives: V gene, D gene, J gene, clone size, CDR3 DNA, CDR3 protein. D genes are given only for firm matches. Clone size is not always given. Where it is, it says once, few, many or a class for expanded clones.

TRBV5-5,TRBD1,TRBJ2-1,many,TGTGCCAGCAGCTTGGGTGACAGGGGATTCGATGAGCAGTTCTTC,CASSLGDRGFDEQFF
TRBV12-3/TRBV12-4,NA,TRBJ1-2,many,TGTGCCAGCAGTTCCGGGATCTATGGCTACACCTTC,CASSSGIYGYTF
TRBV7-9,NA,TRBJ2-7,few,TGTGCCAGCAGCAGGGCGAACTACGAGCAGTACTTC,CASSRANYEQYF
TRBV20-1,NA,TRBJ2-5,many,TGCAGTGCTAGAGACGGCAGGCCCCAAGAGACCCAGTACTTC,CSARDGRPQETQYF
TRBV3-1,NA,TRBJ1-1,few,TGTGCCAGCAGCCAAGATACGGATTCGGGGACTGAAGCTTTCTTT,CASSQDTDSGTEAFF
TRBV18,NA,TRBJ2-3,few,TGTGCCAGCTCACCTTCAGGGAGGTTGACAGATACGCAGTATTTT,CASSPSGRLTDTQYF
TRBV5-4,NA,TRBJ2-2,NA,TGTGCCAGCAGCCTTAGGACATGGACAGCCGATACCGGGGAGCTGTTTTTT,CASSLRTWTADTGELFF
TRBV3-1,TRBD2,TRBJ2-3,NA,TGTGCCAGCAGCCAAGATCGCCTAGCGGGGCAAGATACGCAGTATTTT,CASSQDRLAGQDTQYF
TRBV30,NA,TRBJ2-7,many,TGTGCCTGGACACCCGGGACAAAATCCTACGAGCAGTACTTC,CAWTPGTKSYEQYF
TRBV2,NA,TRBJ1-3,NA,TGTGCCAGCAGTGAAGCGGAGGGAGGAAACACCATATATTTT,CASSEAEGGNTIYF
TRBV20-1,NA,TRBJ1-5,NA,TGCAGTGCCCCCAAGTCAGGCAATCAGCCCCAGCATTTT,CSAPKSGNQPQHF
TRBV7-3,NA,TRBJ2-3,many,TGTGCCAGCAGCCATTCAGGAGGCGGGGGCACAGATACGCAGTATTTT,CASSHSGGGGTDTQYF
TRBV12-3/TRBV12-4,TRBD1,TRBJ1-2,many,TGTGCCAGCAGTCCAGGACAGGGGCTCCACTATGGCTACACCTTC,CASSPGQGLHYGYTF
TRBV12-3/TRBV12-4,NA,TRBJ2-7,many,TGTGCCAGCAGTTTAGTCCGGCTGGGCTCCTACGAGCAGTACTTC,CASSLVRLGSYEQYF
TRBV5-4,TRBD2,TRBJ2-1,few,TGTGCCAGCAGCTTTCTAGCGGGGAATAGGGGTTTATACAATGAGCAGTTCTTC,CASSFLAGNRGLYNEQFF
TRBV7-9,TRBD1,TRBJ1-4,many,TGTGCCAGCACCGGACAGGGGGAAGAAAAACTGTTTTTT,CASTGQGEEKLFF
TRBV6-2/TRBV6-3,TRBD2,TRBJ2-5,many,TGTGCCAGCAGCACCAGACGAGCGGGGCGCGAGACCCAGTACTTC,CASSTRRAGRETQYF
TRBV27,NA,TRBJ2-3,few,TGTGCCAGCAGTTCCTCCTTGGACCTCCCAGATACGCAGTATTTT,CASSSSLDLPDTQYF
TRBV20-1,TRBD1,TRBJ1-2,NA,TGCAGTGCTAGGGTACAGGGGGCGTGGGACGGCTACACCTTC,CSARVQGAWDGYTF
TRBV5-1,TRBD2,TRBJ2-3,many,TGCGCCAGCCGACTAGCGGGGGGAAGCGATACGCAGTATTTT,CASRLAGGSDTQYF
TRBV2,TRBD1,TRBJ1-2,NA,TGTGCCAGTATTGACAGGGCCTATGGCTACACCTTC,CASIDRAYGYTF
TRBV6-6,TRBD2,TRBJ2-7,NA,TGTGCCAGCAGCCCTAAGGCCGGACTAGTTCCCTACGAGCAGTACTTC,CASSPKAGLVPYEQYF
TRBV7-8,NA,TRBJ2-2,NA,TGTGCCAGCAGCTTAGTCGCGACAAACACCGGGGAGCTGTTTTTT,CASSLVATNTGELFF
TRBV4-1,NA,TRBJ1-2,many,TGCGCCAGCAGCCAAGATAGTCGGGAGTCCTATGGCTACACCTTC,CASSQDSRESYGYTF
TRBV29-1,NA,TRBJ2-1,NA,TGCAGCATGGGGAGTAGTTACAATGAGCAGTTCTTC,CSMGSSYNEQFF
TRBV19,TRBD2,TRBJ2-7,NA,TGTGCCAGTTCTAGCGGTGGGGACTCCTACGAGCAGTACTTC,CASSSGGDSYEQYF